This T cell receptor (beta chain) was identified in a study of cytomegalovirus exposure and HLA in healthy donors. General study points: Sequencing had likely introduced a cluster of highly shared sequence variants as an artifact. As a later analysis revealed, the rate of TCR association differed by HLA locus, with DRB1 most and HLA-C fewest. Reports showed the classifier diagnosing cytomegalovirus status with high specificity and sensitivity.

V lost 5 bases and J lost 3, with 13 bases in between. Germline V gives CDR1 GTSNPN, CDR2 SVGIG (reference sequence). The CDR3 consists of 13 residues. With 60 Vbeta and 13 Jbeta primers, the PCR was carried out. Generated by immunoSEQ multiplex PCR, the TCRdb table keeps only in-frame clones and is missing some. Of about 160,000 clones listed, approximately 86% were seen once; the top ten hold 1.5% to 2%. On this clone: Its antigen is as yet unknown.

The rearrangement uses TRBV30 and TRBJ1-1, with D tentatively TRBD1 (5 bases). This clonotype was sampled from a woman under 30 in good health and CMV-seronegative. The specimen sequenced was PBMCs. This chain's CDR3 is CAWFYLRDTEAFF. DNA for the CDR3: TGTGCCTGGTTTTACCTCAGGGACACTGAAGCTTTCTTT.